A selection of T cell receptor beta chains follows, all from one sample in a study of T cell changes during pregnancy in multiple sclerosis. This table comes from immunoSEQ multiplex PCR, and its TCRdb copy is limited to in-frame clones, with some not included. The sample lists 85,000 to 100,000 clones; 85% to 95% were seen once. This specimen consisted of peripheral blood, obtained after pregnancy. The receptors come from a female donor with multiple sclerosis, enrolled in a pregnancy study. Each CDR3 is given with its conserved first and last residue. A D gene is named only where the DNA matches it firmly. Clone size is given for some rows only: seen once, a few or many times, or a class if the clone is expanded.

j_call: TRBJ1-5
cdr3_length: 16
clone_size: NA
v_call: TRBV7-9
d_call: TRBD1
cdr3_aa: CASSLADRPSNQPQHF
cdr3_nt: TGTGCCAGCAGCTTAGCGGACAGGCCTTCTAATCAGCCCCAGCATTTT

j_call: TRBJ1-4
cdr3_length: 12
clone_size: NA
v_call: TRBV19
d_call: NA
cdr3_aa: CASSMGGEKLFF
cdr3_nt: TGTGCCAGTAGTATGGGGGGAGAAAAACTGTTTTTT

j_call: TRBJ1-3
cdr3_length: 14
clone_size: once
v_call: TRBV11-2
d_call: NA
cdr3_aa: CASSPTRSGNTIYF
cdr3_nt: TGTGCCAGCAGTCCTACCCGCTCTGGAAACACCATATATTTT

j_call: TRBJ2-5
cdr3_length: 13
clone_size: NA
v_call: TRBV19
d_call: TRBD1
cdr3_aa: CASNPTGGETQYF
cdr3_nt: TGTGCCAGTAACCCGACAGGGGGAGAGACCCAGTACTTC

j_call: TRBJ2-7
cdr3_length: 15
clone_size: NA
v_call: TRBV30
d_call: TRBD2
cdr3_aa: CAWSPGTSGLGEQYF
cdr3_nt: TGTGCCTGGAGCCCCGGGACTAGCGGCTTAGGCGAGCAGTACTTC

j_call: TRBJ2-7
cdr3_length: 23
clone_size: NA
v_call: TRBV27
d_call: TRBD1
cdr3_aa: CASITGDSGPAAPISTFSYEQYF
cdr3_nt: TGTGCCAGCATCACAGGGGATTCGGGCCCCGCGGCCCCGATTAGCACGTTTTCATACGAGCAGTACTTC

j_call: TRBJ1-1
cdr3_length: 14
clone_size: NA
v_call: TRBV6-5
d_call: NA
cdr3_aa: CASSSPGLNTEAFF
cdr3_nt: TGTGCCAGCAGCTCCCCGGGGTTGAACACTGAAGCTTTCTTT

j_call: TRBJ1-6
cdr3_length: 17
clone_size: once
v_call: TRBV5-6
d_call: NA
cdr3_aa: CASSLALSRGSNSPLHF
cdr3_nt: TGTGCCAGCAGTCTGGCCCTTAGCAGGGGAAGTAATTCACCCCTCCACTTT

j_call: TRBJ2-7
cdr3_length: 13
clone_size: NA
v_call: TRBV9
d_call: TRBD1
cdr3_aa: CASSPQGKYEQYF
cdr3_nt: TGTGCCAGCAGCCCACAGGGGAAATACGAGCAGTACTTC

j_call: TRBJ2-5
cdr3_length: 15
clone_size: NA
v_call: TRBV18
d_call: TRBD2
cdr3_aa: CASSRLAEYQETQYF
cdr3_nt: TGTGCCAGCTCAAGACTAGCGGAATATCAAGAGACCCAGTACTTC

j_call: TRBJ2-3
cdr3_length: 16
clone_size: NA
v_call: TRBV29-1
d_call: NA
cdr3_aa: CSGREVTNPEVDTQYF
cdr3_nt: TGCAGCGGCCGCGAGGTCACGAACCCCGAAGTAGATACGCAGTATTTT

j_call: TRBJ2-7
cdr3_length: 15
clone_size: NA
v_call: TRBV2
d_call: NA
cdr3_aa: CASSEIMVGGYEQYF
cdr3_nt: TGTGCCAGCAGTGAAATAATGGTCGGGGGTTACGAGCAGTACTTC

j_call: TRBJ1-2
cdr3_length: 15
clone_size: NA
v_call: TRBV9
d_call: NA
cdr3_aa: CASSYLTPGQTGYTF
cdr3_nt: TGTGCCAGCAGCTACCTAACTCCTGGACAGACCGGCTACACCTTC

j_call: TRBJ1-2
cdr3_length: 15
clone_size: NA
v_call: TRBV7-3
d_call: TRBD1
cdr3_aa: CASSSPGQRTFGYTF
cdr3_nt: TGTGCCAGCAGCTCCCCGGGACAGCGGACCTTTGGCTACACCTTC

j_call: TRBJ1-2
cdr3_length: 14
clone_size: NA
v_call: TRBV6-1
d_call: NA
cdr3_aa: CASSGQQGDYGYTF
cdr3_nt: TGTGCCAGCAGTGGGCAACAGGGAGACTATGGCTACACCTTC

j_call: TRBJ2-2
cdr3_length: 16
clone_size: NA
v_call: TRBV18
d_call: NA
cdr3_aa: CASSPFRGSTTGELFF
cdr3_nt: TGTGCCAGCTCACCTTTTAGAGGTAGCACCACCGGGGAGCTGTTTTTT

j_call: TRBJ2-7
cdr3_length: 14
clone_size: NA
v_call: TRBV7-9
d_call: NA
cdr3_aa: CASSLQTRTYEQYF
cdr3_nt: TGTGCCAGCAGCTTACAGACGAGGACCTACGAGCAGTACTTC

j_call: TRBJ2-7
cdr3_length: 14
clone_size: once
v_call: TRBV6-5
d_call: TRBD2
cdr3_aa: CASRGREGRIEQYF
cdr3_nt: TGTGCCAGCAGGGGGAGGGAGGGCCGAATCGAGCAGTACTTC

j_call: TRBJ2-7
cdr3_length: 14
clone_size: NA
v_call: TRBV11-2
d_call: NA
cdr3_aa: CASSLVAVTYEQYF
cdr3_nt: TGTGCCAGCAGCTTAGTGGCAGTAACCTACGAGCAGTACTTC

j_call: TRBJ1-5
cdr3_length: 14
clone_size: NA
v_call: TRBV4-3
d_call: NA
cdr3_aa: CASSQDRGYQPQHF
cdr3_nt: TGCGCCAGCAGCCAAGATAGGGGATACCAGCCCCAGCATTTT